This TCR beta chain was identified during a study of cytomegalovirus exposure and HLA in healthy donors. Findings of the study overall: The authors later linked a missense DCLRE1C variant to TCR beta V- and J-gene trimming.

With respect to this clone: The antigen is undetermined.

CDR1 is KGHSH, CDR2 LQKENI, per germline. The CDR3 totals 16 residues. The V and J ends lost 3 bases and 4 bases, in that order; junction bases with no gene match: 9. 13 Jbeta primers and 60 Vbeta primers were used for the PCR. Data came from immunoSEQ multiplex PCR; TCRdb stores just in-frame clones and leaves some out. The top ten clones hold 18% of a sample with fewer than 85,000 clones, about 79% of them seen once. Sequenced material: PBMCs. The chain combines TRBV18 with TRBJ1-1; 9 bases agree with TRBD1. The TCR comes from a man aged 65-85 years in good health and CMV-seropositive. CDR3 bases: TGTGCCAGCTCACCTAGCACAGGGGGCTTGGGCACTGAAGCTTTCTTT. Encoded protein: CASSPSTGGLGTEAFF.